The 27 T cell receptor beta chains below were found in one sample sequenced in a study of lymphopenia after photon versus proton radiotherapy. Using immunoSEQ multiplex PCR, the repertoire was profiled, and TCRdb retains in-frame clones only, with some absent. The sample includes 10,000 to 15,000 clones, more than 70% of them seen just once. Sequencing was performed on peripheral blood, taken from a patient treated with proton-based radiotherapy. The receptors shown here come from a man in his fifties or sixties with pancreatic cancer.

J is TRBJ2-5 and V is TRBV27; 13 positions match TRBD2. Germline values: CDR1 MNHEY, CDR2 SMNVEV (reference sequence). The junction had 8 bases not matched to a gene; V was cut back by 5 bases and J by 5 bases. The CDR3 sequence is 16 residues long. The CDR3 sequence: CASSPRTSGSMETQYF. In nucleotides, the CDR3 is TGTGCCAGCAGTCCCCGGACTAGCGGGAGTATGGAGACCCAGTACTTC.

This chain uses TRBV6-1 with TRBJ2-7; D uncertain. The CDR3 covers 12 residues. V lost 4 bases and J 3 bases, leaving 7 bases between the germline ends. CDR1 is MNHNS, CDR2 SASEGT, per germline. The chain's CDR3 is CASSALYYEQYF. As DNA, the CDR3 is TGTGCCAGCAGTGCCCTTTACTACGAGCAGTACTTC.

The chain couples TRBV6-5 to TRBJ2-1; the D gene is possibly TRBD2 (6 bases). Germline V gene sequence: CDR1 MNHEY, CDR2 SVGAGI. V lost 8 bases to trimming and J lost 2 bases, with 10 bases between them. This CDR3 spans 13 amino acids. Here the CDR3 DNA reads TGTGCCAGCTCGAGGGAGGCCTACAATGAGCAGTTCTTC. Protein sequence: CASSREAYNEQFF.

V gene TRBV4-1 combines with J gene TRBJ1-2; D perhaps matches TRBD1 (5 bases). Trimming removed 0 bases from V and 4 bases from J, with 12 bases in between. Germline V lookup: CDR1 MGHRA, CDR2 YSYEKL. The CDR3 runs to 15 residues. The CDR3 DNA reads as TGCGCCAGCAGCCAAGATCCAGGGTTGGCCTATGGCTACACCTTC. Protein product: CASSQDPGLAYGYTF.

This clone has a single count. The chain uses TRBV28 and TRBJ2-5; D may be TRBD1 or TRBD2 (5 bases each). The CDR3 is 17 amino acids. Germline V gives CDR1 MDHEN, CDR2 SYDVKM. The V end lost 3 bases, the J end lost 7 bases, and 24 bases lay between the germline ends. The CDR3 sequence: CASSFLQGRRVGGTQYF. The CDR3 DNA follows: TGTGCCAGCAGTTTTCTTCAGGGTCGAAGGGTCGGAGGGACCCAGTACTTC.

This clone came up once. The chain combines TRBV16 with TRBJ1-1, with a tentative D call TRBD1 (5 bases). There are 15 residues in the CDR3. Per germline, CDR1 KGHSY and CDR2 FQNENV. The ends were cut back, 1 base at V and 1 base at J, with 10 bases in the middle. CDR3 coding DNA: TGTGCCAGCAGCCAATATAAGGGGCCGAACACTGAAGCTTTCTTT. It yields the protein CASSQYKGPNTEAFF.

This clone was observed once. This chain uses TRBV11-2 with TRBJ2-7, with D tentatively TRBD1 or TRBD2 (6 bases each). Germline V gene sequence: CDR1 SGHAT, CDR2 FQNNGV. CDR3 size: 17 residues. V dropped 4 bases and J dropped 0 bases, with 19 bases sitting between them. This CDR3 is CASSSIRGGSSSYEQYF. DNA of the CDR3: TGTGCCAGCAGCTCGATCCGAGGGGGGTCGAGCTCCTACGAGCAGTACTTC. Drawing the rest from reference TRBV11-2 and TRBJ2-7, the complete variable domain is EAGVAQSPRYKIIEKRQSVAFWCNPISGHATLYWYQQILGQGPKLLIQFQNNGVVDDSQLPKDRFSAERLKGVDSTLKIQPAKLEDSAVYLCASSSIRGGSSSYEQYFGPGTRLTVT.

CDR3 DNA sequence: TGTGCCAGCAGCTTAGTCGAAGGGATAACGGGTAACAATGAGCAGTTCTTC. Protein product: CASSLVEGITGNNEQFF. The chain combines TRBV7-2 with TRBJ2-1; D remains unclear. Trimming left V 1 base short and J 5 bases short, with 18 bases between. Germline assignment: CDR1 SGHTA and CDR2 FQGNSA. The CDR3 has 17 residues. The entire variable domain, with the rest obtained from reference TRBV7-2 and TRBJ2-1, is as follows: GAGVSQSPSNKVTEKGKDVELRCDPISGHTALYWYRQSLGQGLEFLIYFQGNSAPDKSGLPSDRFSAERTGGSVSTLTIQRTQQEDSAVYLCASSLVEGITGNNEQFFGPGTRLTVL.

The chain recombines TRBV19 with TRBJ2-7, with 10 bases aligning to TRBD1. Unmatched junction bases numbered 9, after V lost 6 bases and J lost 7 bases. Germline CDR1 reads LNHDA; CDR2 reads SQIVND (reference sequence). This CDR3 comprises 14 residues. CDR3 nucleotides: TGTGCCAGTAGCATGACAGGGGGCTGGAGTGAGCAGTACTTC. Protein product: CASSMTGGWSEQYF.

This chain uses TRBV11-2 with TRBJ1-4; no definite D call. V was pared by 2 bases and J by 0 bases, with 13 bases between. The CDR3 loop spans 17 amino acids. Germline-derived CDR1 and CDR2 are SGHAT and FQNNGV. The CDR3 loop reads CASSLRLRVATNEKLFF. The CDR3 DNA reads as TGTGCCAGCAGCTTACGATTGAGAGTTGCAACTAATGAAAAACTGTTTTTT.

The V call is TRBV6-5, the J call TRBJ2-1, with unresolved D. The CDR3 loop spans 13 amino acids. Per germline, CDR1 MNHEY and CDR2 SVGAGI. V was trimmed by 2 bases and J by 8 bases, leaving 10 bases between them. Here the CDR3 DNA reads TGTGCCAGCAGTTACAATGGGCGGTATGAGCAGTTCTTC. Residues: CASSYNGRYEQFF.

The CDR3 sequence: CSARQGRGYEQYF. The CDR3 coding sequence is TGCAGCGCTCGACAGGGTCGGGGTTACGAGCAGTACTTC. The J gene is TRBJ2-7, the V gene TRBV29-1, with 7 positions matching TRBD1. J lost 4 bases, V lost 7 bases, and 10 bases had no gene match. CDR1 is SQVTM, CDR2 ANQGSEA, per germline. This CDR3 spans 13 amino acids.

This chain uses TRBV18 with TRBJ2-5; 12 bases line up with TRBD2. The CDR3 is made up of 16 amino acids. Germline trimming cut 4 bases from V and 4 bases from J; bases unmatched to any gene: 7. Per germline, CDR1 KGHSH and CDR2 LQKENI. CDR3 amino acids: CASSLLGLAGLETQYF. CDR3 coding DNA: TGTGCCAGCTCACTCCTTGGACTAGCGGGATTAGAGACCCAGTACTTC.

The gene calls are TRBV4-3 and TRBJ2-3; D is possibly TRBD2 (6 bases). Germline CDR1 reads LGHNA; CDR2 reads YSLEER. The CDR3 sequence is 14 residues long. The V and J ends lost 0 bases and 10 bases respectively, with 14 bases between them. CDR3: CASSQDQWTIAQYF. The CDR3 DNA follows: TGCGCCAGCAGCCAAGATCAATGGACTATAGCGCAGTATTTT.

The rearrangement joins TRBV10-3 to TRBJ2-3; D is unresolved. Germline-derived CDR1 and CDR2 are ENHRY and SYGVKD. Trimming shortened V by 3 bases and J by 2 bases, and 0 bases separated the two germline ends. This CDR3 has 11 residues. The CDR3 sequence: CAISDTDTQYF. CDR3 DNA: TGTGCCATCAGTGACACAGATACGCAGTATTTT.

A single count supports this clone. The chain has TRBV27 and TRBJ2-7; 7 nucleotides agree with TRBD2. CDR1 and CDR2 from the germline V gene are MNHEY and SMNVEV (reference sequence). V lost 2 bases and J lost 2; bases outside the gene matches: 6. This CDR3 has 15 residues. As DNA, the CDR3 is TGTGCCAGCAGTTTAAAGGCTAGCGGCACCTACGAGCAGTACTTC. This translates into CASSLKASGTYEQYF.

The gene calls are TRBV7-8 and TRBJ2-7; 11 bases line up with TRBD1. The V and J ends lost 5 bases and 3 bases, in that order; junction bases with no gene match: 6. Germline V CDR1 and CDR2: SGHVS, FQNEAQ. There are 15 residues in the CDR3. CDR3 sequence: CASSIMGQGGYEQYF. The CDR3 DNA follows: TGTGCCAGCAGCATAATGGGACAGGGGGGCTACGAGCAGTACTTC.

V and J are TRBV2 and TRBJ2-5; D may be TRBD2 (6 bases). Between the trimmed V and J ends, which lost 6 bases and 0 bases, there was a span of 8 bases. This CDR3 has 13 amino acids. Germline-derived CDR1 and CDR2 are SNHLY and FYNNEI. Written as DNA, the CDR3 is TGTGCCAGCAGGGCTAGCGACCAAGAGACCCAGTACTTC. Residues: CASRASDQETQYF.

The chain has TRBV13 and TRBJ2-7, with 8 nucleotides matching TRBD1. With V trimmed by 7 bases and J by 1 base, 6 bases remained unmatched. Looked up from germline, CDR1 is PRHDT and CDR2 is FYEKMQ (reference sequence). The CDR3 is made up of 14 amino acids. The CDR3: CASTQTGASYEQYF. The CDR3, as DNA: TGTGCCAGCACCCAGACAGGGGCATCCTACGAGCAGTACTTC.

The chain couples TRBV19 to TRBJ2-3, with 9 nucleotides matching TRBD1. V lost 0 bases to trimming and J lost 0 bases; unmatched junction nucleotides: 1. Germline CDR1 is LNHDA and CDR2 is SQIVND (reference sequence). The CDR3 is made up of 16 amino acids. CDR3 residues: CASSIDGTGSTDTQYF. The CDR3 region has the DNA TGTGCCAGTAGTATAGACGGGACAGGGAGCACAGATACGCAGTATTTT.

The chain is built from TRBV7-6 and TRBJ2-1; D uncertain. V was cut by 0 bases and J by 6 bases, with 0 bases left in between. Germline V gives CDR1 SGHVS, CDR2 FNYEAQ. The CDR3 spans 11 residues. The CDR3 coding sequence is TGTGCCAGCAGCTTAGCCAATGAGCAGTTCTTC. It specifies CASSLANEQFF.

The V and J genes are TRBV6-6 and TRBJ2-1, with TRBD1 matching 12 bases. Germline V gene data show CDR1 as MNHNY and CDR2 as SVGAGI (reference sequence). There are 14 residues in the CDR3. With V trimmed by 9 bases and J by 10 bases, 10 bases remained unmatched. The CDR3 spells CASTGTGGPREQFF. CDR3 nucleotides: TGTGCCAGTACCGGGACAGGGGGCCCCAGGGAGCAGTTCTTC.

The rearrangement uses TRBV7-2 and TRBJ1-1; D uncertain. The germline CDR1 and CDR2 sequences are SGHTA and FQGNSA. Trimming took off 5 bases at V and 5 bases at J, with 9 bases between the two ends. There are 12 residues in the CDR3. The CDR3 region is CASSQADTEAFF. CDR3 coding DNA: TGTGCCAGCAGCCAAGCGGATACTGAAGCTTTCTTT. Supplemented by reference TRBV7-2 and TRBJ1-1, the full variable domain reads GAGVSQSPSNKVTEKGKDVELRCDPISGHTALYWYRQSLGQGLEFLIYFQGNSAPDKSGLPSDRFSAERTGGSVSTLTIQRTQQEDSAVYLCASSQADTEAFFGQGTRLTVV.

The J gene is TRBJ1-1, the V gene TRBV5-4; D is undetermined. The CDR3 length is 13 residues. CDR1 SGHNT and CDR2 YYREEE come from the germline V gene (reference sequence). The V and J ends lost 4 bases and 1 base respectively, with 8 bases between them. DNA of the CDR3: TGTGCCAGCAGCCTACCGACGAACACTGAAGCTTTCTTT. It specifies CASSLPTNTEAFF.

The chain is built from TRBV4-3 and TRBJ2-1; 8 bases match TRBD1. The CDR3 contains 15 residues. V lost 1 base and J lost 9; bases outside the gene matches: 8. CDR1 and CDR2 from the germline V gene are LGHNA and YSLEER. The CDR3: CASSQGTGSFSEQFF. The CDR3 DNA sequence: TGCGCCAGCAGCCAAGGGACAGGGAGTTTTAGTGAGCAGTTCTTC.

This CDR3 reads CASSVEGGTYNEQFF. CDR3 nucleotide sequence: TGTGCCAGCAGCGTAGAGGGAGGCACCTACAATGAGCAGTTCTTC. The chain uses TRBV9 and TRBJ2-1, with D perhaps matching TRBD2 (6 bases). The germline V gene encodes CDR1 SGDLS and CDR2 YYNGEE. The CDR3 totals 15 residues. Deletions cut 0 bases from V and 2 bases from J, with 9 bases between.

The chain links TRBV6-1 to TRBJ2-7; 11 bases map to TRBD1. V lost 6 bases and J lost 5; bases outside the gene matches: 9. Germline CDR1 MNHNS, CDR2 SASEGT. This CDR3 is built from 15 residues. CDR3 nucleotides: TGTGCCAGCAGCCCCACCGGACAGGGGGCGGACGAGCAGTACTTC. It encodes CASSPTGQGADEQYF.